This is a list of T cell receptor beta chains from one sample in a study of blood T cell repertoires in COVID-19. TCRdb's table, derived via immunoSEQ multiplex PCR, lists solely in-frame clones and lacks some. The profile shows about 97,000 clones, 70% to 90% of them singletons. Input material: peripheral blood. The receptors shown here come from a human donor in a cohort sampled during active COVID-19. Each CDR3 is given with its conserved first and last residue. The order of the fields is D gene, clone size, V gene, J gene, CDR3 protein, CDR3 DNA. A D gene is named only where the DNA matches it firmly. Clone size is stated in some rows and not others, as once, few, many or a class when expanded.

D gene: NA
clone size: NA
V gene: TRBV19
J gene: TRBJ1-5
CDR3 protein: CASGIGVSNQPQHF
CDR3 DNA: TGTGCCAGCGGGATTGGCGTGAGCAATCAGCCCCAGCATTTT

D gene: NA
clone size: NA
V gene: TRBV11-2
J gene: TRBJ2-1
CDR3 protein: CASSLDPREGARGEQFF
CDR3 DNA: TGTGCCAGCAGCTTAGATCCGAGAGAGGGGGCGCGGGGTGAGCAGTTCTTC

D gene: NA
clone size: NA
V gene: TRBV27
J gene: TRBJ1-1
CDR3 protein: CASSFPDTEAFF
CDR3 DNA: TGTGCCAGCAGTTTCCCCGACACTGAAGCTTTCTTT

D gene: NA
clone size: NA
V gene: TRBV19
J gene: TRBJ1-2
CDR3 protein: CASSLGGYGYTF
CDR3 DNA: TGTGCCAGTAGCCTCGGGGGCTATGGCTACACCTTC

D gene: NA
clone size: NA
V gene: TRBV28
J gene: TRBJ1-2
CDR3 protein: CAGSLGQGYGYTF
CDR3 DNA: TGTGCCGGCTCATTGGGACAAGGCTATGGCTACACCTTC

D gene: NA
clone size: NA
V gene: TRBV27
J gene: TRBJ2-7
CDR3 protein: CASVRLGRPYEQYF
CDR3 DNA: TGTGCCAGCGTGCGCCTAGGCAGACCCTACGAGCAGTACTTC

D gene: TRBD1
clone size: few
V gene: TRBV10-1
J gene: TRBJ2-7
CDR3 protein: CASSPDRGLAYEQYF
CDR3 DNA: TGCGCCAGCAGCCCCGACAGGGGGCTAGCCTACGAGCAGTACTTC

D gene: TRBD2
clone size: NA
V gene: TRBV25-1
J gene: TRBJ2-3
CDR3 protein: CASSPGTSGSRVTQYF
CDR3 DNA: TGTGCCAGCAGTCCCGGGACTAGCGGGAGCAGGGTTACGCAGTATTTT

D gene: NA
clone size: NA
V gene: TRBV7-8
J gene: TRBJ1-1
CDR3 protein: CASSPSRVQGRNTEAFF
CDR3 DNA: TGTGCCAGCAGCCCTAGTCGGGTGCAGGGTAGGAACACTGAAGCTTTCTTT

D gene: TRBD2
clone size: NA
V gene: TRBV9
J gene: TRBJ2-1
CDR3 protein: CASSVGASGGRDNEQFF
CDR3 DNA: TGTGCCAGCAGCGTAGGGGCTAGCGGGGGGAGGGACAATGAGCAGTTCTTC

D gene: NA
clone size: NA
V gene: TRBV27
J gene: TRBJ1-4
CDR3 protein: CATSTRGGGNEKLFF
CDR3 DNA: TGTGCCACTTCTACGCGTGGGGGGGGAAATGAAAAACTGTTTTTT

D gene: TRBD1
clone size: NA
V gene: TRBV19
J gene: TRBJ2-1
CDR3 protein: CASSIPGGYNNEQFF
CDR3 DNA: TGTGCCAGTAGTATTCCAGGGGGCTATAACAATGAGCAGTTCTTC

D gene: TRBD2
clone size: NA
V gene: TRBV9
J gene: TRBJ2-5
CDR3 protein: CASSLMGLAGRGARETQYF
CDR3 DNA: TGTGCCAGCAGCCTCATGGGACTAGCGGGACGTGGTGCGAGGGAGACCCAGTACTTC

D gene: TRBD2
clone size: NA
V gene: TRBV6-5
J gene: TRBJ2-1
CDR3 protein: CASTYQREGRYEQFF
CDR3 DNA: TGTGCCAGCACCTATCAGCGGGAGGGCCGCTATGAGCAGTTCTTC

D gene: TRBD1
clone size: NA
V gene: TRBV10-3
J gene: TRBJ1-1
CDR3 protein: CAIRGASGTGNTEAFF
CDR3 DNA: TGTGCCATCAGGGGGGCATCCGGGACAGGGAACACTGAAGCTTTCTTT

D gene: TRBD1
clone size: NA
V gene: TRBV5-1
J gene: TRBJ2-7
CDR3 protein: CASKGQSSYEQYF
CDR3 DNA: TGCGCCAGCAAGGGACAGAGCTCCTACGAGCAGTACTTC

D gene: NA
clone size: NA
V gene: TRBV6-5
J gene: TRBJ2-7
CDR3 protein: CASSPAEVYEQYF
CDR3 DNA: TGTGCCAGCAGTCCGGCGGAGGTCTACGAGCAGTACTTC

D gene: TRBD2
clone size: NA
V gene: TRBV25-1
J gene: TRBJ2-7
CDR3 protein: CASSAFTNSGDEQYF
CDR3 DNA: TGTGCCAGCAGCGCCTTTACGAATAGCGGGGACGAGCAGTACTTC

D gene: TRBD2
clone size: NA
V gene: TRBV7-9
J gene: TRBJ2-1
CDR3 protein: CASSTEGLAYNEQFF
CDR3 DNA: TGTGCCAGCAGCACCGAGGGACTAGCGTACAATGAGCAGTTCTTC

D gene: TRBD2
clone size: NA
V gene: TRBV5-1
J gene: TRBJ2-2
CDR3 protein: CASSFTSGAGTGELFF
CDR3 DNA: TGCGCCAGCAGCTTCACTAGCGGAGCGGGGACCGGGGAGCTGTTTTTT

D gene: NA
clone size: NA
V gene: TRBV6-5
J gene: TRBJ1-5
CDR3 protein: CASSPDSKGQPQHF
CDR3 DNA: TGTGCCAGCAGCCCGGACAGTAAGGGTCAGCCCCAGCATTTT

D gene: TRBD2
clone size: once
V gene: TRBV6-6
J gene: TRBJ2-1
CDR3 protein: CASTPAGGDYNEQFF
CDR3 DNA: TGTGCCAGCACCCCCGCCGGGGGGGATTACAATGAGCAGTTCTTC

D gene: TRBD1
clone size: NA
V gene: TRBV7-8
J gene: TRBJ2-3
CDR3 protein: CASSSELGQGRDTQYF
CDR3 DNA: TGTGCCAGCAGCTCCGAACTCGGACAGGGCAGGGATACGCAGTATTTT

D gene: NA
clone size: NA
V gene: TRBV18
J gene: TRBJ1-1
CDR3 protein: CASSPNAGSEAFF
CDR3 DNA: TGTGCCAGCTCACCGAACGCAGGATCCGAAGCTTTCTTT

D gene: TRBD1
clone size: few
V gene: TRBV3-1/TRBV3-2
J gene: TRBJ2-7
CDR3 protein: CASSPGTGPREQYF
CDR3 DNA: TGTGCCAGCAGTCCCGGGACAGGGCCGAGAGAGCAGTACTTC

D gene: NA
clone size: NA
V gene: TRBV19
J gene: TRBJ1-2
CDR3 protein: CASSIGTGLENYGYTF
CDR3 DNA: TGTGCCAGTAGTATAGGAACAGGGTTAGAGAACTATGGCTACACCTTC

D gene: NA
clone size: NA
V gene: TRBV12-3/TRBV12-4
J gene: TRBJ1-1
CDR3 protein: CASSPGVRTEAFF
CDR3 DNA: TGTGCCAGCAGTCCCGGCGTGAGGACTGAAGCTTTCTTT

D gene: NA
clone size: NA
V gene: TRBV27
J gene: TRBJ1-2
CDR3 protein: CASSLSEDYGYTF
CDR3 DNA: TGTGCCAGCAGCCTCAGTGAGGACTATGGCTACACCTTC

D gene: NA
clone size: NA
V gene: TRBV7-9
J gene: TRBJ1-4
CDR3 protein: CASSLVQANEKLFF
CDR3 DNA: TGTGCCAGCAGCTTAGTTCAGGCTAATGAAAAACTGTTTTTT

D gene: NA
clone size: NA
V gene: TRBV29-1
J gene: TRBJ1-1
CDR3 protein: CSVSGGTMNTEAFF
CDR3 DNA: TGCAGCGTTTCCGGGGGAACCATGAACACTGAAGCTTTCTTT

D gene: NA
clone size: NA
V gene: TRBV7-8
J gene: TRBJ1-1
CDR3 protein: CASSLQQGRAFF
CDR3 DNA: TGTGCCAGCAGCTTGCAGCAGGGCAGGGCTTTCTTT

D gene: NA
clone size: NA
V gene: TRBV28
J gene: TRBJ1-5
CDR3 protein: CASSQNQGRNQPQHF
CDR3 DNA: TGTGCCAGCAGCCAGAATCAGGGTCGGAATCAGCCCCAGCATTTT

D gene: NA
clone size: NA
V gene: TRBV7-3
J gene: TRBJ1-6
CDR3 protein: CASSLGQTYNSPLHF
CDR3 DNA: TGTGCCAGCAGCTTAGGACAGACCTATAATTCACCCCTCCACTTT

D gene: NA
clone size: NA
V gene: TRBV13
J gene: TRBJ1-1
CDR3 protein: CASSSRPPTGNTEAFF
CDR3 DNA: TGTGCCAGCAGCTCCCGCCCCCCGACAGGGAACACTGAAGCTTTCTTT

D gene: NA
clone size: few
V gene: TRBV2
J gene: TRBJ1-5
CDR3 protein: CASNRQANQPQHF
CDR3 DNA: TGTGCCAGCAACAGGCAGGCCAATCAGCCCCAGCATTTT

D gene: NA
clone size: NA
V gene: TRBV9
J gene: TRBJ1-2
CDR3 protein: CASSPQSPRGHLGYGYTF
CDR3 DNA: TGTGCCAGCAGCCCGCAGTCACCCCGGGGTCACTTGGGGTATGGCTACACCTTC

D gene: NA
clone size: NA
V gene: TRBV29-1
J gene: TRBJ1-5
CDR3 protein: CSVADSDQPQHF
CDR3 DNA: TGCAGCGTAGCGGACAGCGATCAGCCCCAGCATTTT

D gene: NA
clone size: once
V gene: TRBV18
J gene: TRBJ2-1
CDR3 protein: CASSPLPGNRLPRNNEQFF
CDR3 DNA: TGTGCCAGCTCACCACTTCCCGGCAACAGGTTACCTCGCAACAATGAGCAGTTCTTC

D gene: NA
clone size: NA
V gene: TRBV6-4
J gene: TRBJ1-1
CDR3 protein: CASSHREGTEAFF
CDR3 DNA: TGTGCCAGCAGTCACAGGGAAGGCACTGAAGCTTTCTTT

D gene: NA
clone size: NA
V gene: TRBV5-1
J gene: TRBJ2-1
CDR3 protein: CASSPDGGQFNEQFF
CDR3 DNA: TGCGCCAGCAGCCCCGACGGGGGACAGTTCAATGAGCAGTTCTTC

D gene: TRBD1
clone size: once
V gene: TRBV7-3
J gene: TRBJ1-2
CDR3 protein: CASSSTGDGYTF
CDR3 DNA: TGTGCCAGCAGCTCCACAGGGGATGGCTACACCTTC

D gene: TRBD2
clone size: NA
V gene: TRBV3-1/TRBV3-2
J gene: TRBJ2-5
CDR3 protein: CASSPGLAGGQETQYF
CDR3 DNA: TGTGCCAGCAGCCCCGGACTAGCGGGAGGGCAAGAGACCCAGTACTTC

D gene: TRBD2
clone size: NA
V gene: TRBV4-1
J gene: TRBJ2-7
CDR3 protein: CASSQYKRERYEQYF
CDR3 DNA: TGCGCCAGCAGCCAATATAAGCGGGAAAGGTACGAGCAGTACTTC

D gene: NA
clone size: NA
V gene: TRBV5-4
J gene: TRBJ2-1
CDR3 protein: CASSQYLSSYNEQFF
CDR3 DNA: TGTGCCAGCAGCCAATACTTAAGCTCCTACAATGAGCAGTTCTTC

D gene: TRBD1
clone size: NA
V gene: TRBV5-1
J gene: TRBJ1-4
CDR3 protein: CASRNRDSEKLFF
CDR3 DNA: TGCGCCAGCCGTAACCGGGACAGTGAAAAACTGTTTTTT

D gene: TRBD1
clone size: NA
V gene: TRBV6-2/TRBV6-3
J gene: TRBJ1-3
CDR3 protein: CASSFPGTGKNSAGNTIYF
CDR3 DNA: TGTGCCAGCAGTTTCCCCGGGACAGGGAAGAATTCGGCCGGAAACACCATATATTTT

D gene: TRBD1
clone size: NA
V gene: TRBV27
J gene: TRBJ2-7
CDR3 protein: CASSLTGTEGMEQYF
CDR3 DNA: TGTGCCAGCAGTTTAACCGGGACAGAGGGGATGGAGCAGTACTTC

D gene: NA
clone size: NA
V gene: TRBV18
J gene: TRBJ2-6
CDR3 protein: CASSPPGGKVGANVLTF
CDR3 DNA: TGTGCCAGCTCACCACCTGGAGGGAAAGTTGGGGCCAACGTCCTGACTTTC

D gene: NA
clone size: NA
V gene: TRBV13
J gene: TRBJ2-7
CDR3 protein: CASSLQGTDEQYF
CDR3 DNA: TGTGCCAGCAGCTTACAGGGAACGGACGAGCAGTACTTC

D gene: TRBD2
clone size: NA
V gene: TRBV2
J gene: TRBJ2-7
CDR3 protein: CASSLLATYEQYF
CDR3 DNA: TGTGCCAGCAGTCTACTAGCGACCTACGAGCAGTACTTC

D gene: NA
clone size: NA
V gene: TRBV6-5
J gene: TRBJ2-2
CDR3 protein: CASSSGVVLFF
CDR3 DNA: TGTGCCAGCAGTTCGGGGGTAGTGCTGTTTTTT

D gene: TRBD2
clone size: NA
V gene: TRBV19
J gene: TRBJ2-1
CDR3 protein: CASSSGSRYNEQFF
CDR3 DNA: TGTGCCAGTAGTAGCGGGAGTAGGTATAATGAGCAGTTCTTC

D gene: NA
clone size: NA
V gene: TRBV3-1/TRBV3-2
J gene: TRBJ2-1
CDR3 protein: CASSQARAREREQFF
CDR3 DNA: TGTGCCAGCAGCCAAGCTAGGGCCAGGGAACGTGAGCAGTTCTTC

D gene: NA
clone size: once
V gene: TRBV12-3/TRBV12-4
J gene: TRBJ1-6
CDR3 protein: CASSPGVNSPLHF
CDR3 DNA: TGTGCCAGCAGTCCAGGGGTGAATTCACCCCTCCACTTT

D gene: TRBD1
clone size: once
V gene: TRBV6-6
J gene: TRBJ1-6
CDR3 protein: CASIAGGNNSPLHF
CDR3 DNA: TGTGCCAGCATAGCAGGGGGTAACAATTCACCCCTCCACTTT

D gene: NA
clone size: NA
V gene: TRBV7-3
J gene: TRBJ2-3
CDR3 protein: CASSLRLLGTHTDTQYF
CDR3 DNA: TGTGCCAGCAGCTTAAGGTTACTAGGCACCCACACAGATACGCAGTATTTT

D gene: NA
clone size: NA
V gene: TRBV24-1
J gene: TRBJ1-2
CDR3 protein: CATSSGRQAINYGYTF
CDR3 DNA: TGTGCCACCAGTTCGGGTAGACAGGCAATTAACTATGGCTACACCTTC

D gene: NA
clone size: NA
V gene: TRBV5-4
J gene: TRBJ2-7
CDR3 protein: CASSPNRADYEQYF
CDR3 DNA: TGTGCCAGCAGCCCAAACAGGGCGGACTACGAGCAGTACTTC

D gene: TRBD1
clone size: NA
V gene: TRBV5-4
J gene: TRBJ2-5
CDR3 protein: CASSLGTGGMVAQYF
CDR3 DNA: TGTGCCAGCAGCTTGGGGACAGGGGGAATGGTGGCCCAGTACTTC

D gene: TRBD1
clone size: NA
V gene: TRBV11-3
J gene: TRBJ2-3
CDR3 protein: CASSLSGGSGDTQYF
CDR3 DNA: TGTGCCAGCAGCTTATCAGGGGGCTCTGGAGATACGCAGTATTTT